Below, one T cell receptor beta chain is given with its context. Germline V lookup: CDR1 SGDLS, CDR2 YYNGEE. The length of the CDR3 is 15 residues. V was pared by 0 bases and J by 3 bases, with 9 bases between. TCRdb re-called the RT-PCR reads with MiXCR, one entry per CDR3 protein. The profile covers roughly 760,000 distinct CDR3 sequences, with 21% appearing a single time and roughly 10% taken by the ten largest. The sample is drawn from a study of response to subunit inactivated influenza vaccine. The chain recombines TRBV9 with TRBJ2-2; D remains unclear. The sample here was PBMCs from blood, taken roughly 5 days after vaccination. This receptor was identified in a middle-aged man who received an inactivated influenza vaccine. The CDR3, as DNA: TGTGCCAGCAGCGTAGGGTGGTCCGACACCGGGGAGCTGTTTTTT. This codes for CASSVGWSDTGELFF.